The sequence of this TCR beta chain was determined in a study of long-term antiretroviral therapy in people with HIV. Survey-level immunoSEQ v3.0 assays were run. Sequenced by immunoSEQ multiplex PCR; TCRdb stores in-frame clones only, minus some. The sample records 25,000 to 40,000 clones, 95% to 98% being singletons. Cryopreserved PBMC, at roughly 1-10 million per sample, were present before DNA extraction. Per the germline V gene, CDR1 is SGHVS and CDR2 is FNYEAQ. This CDR3 region has 14 residues. V was clipped by 3 bases and J by 1 base, with 10 bases between them. Sequenced material: unsorted PBMCs, taken 7.6 years after starting antiretroviral therapy. This TCR derives from a man aged 25 to 45 with HIV. The chain carries TRBV7-6 and TRBJ2-7; possibly TRBD1 for D (6 bases). This CDR3 reads CASSLVGHSYEQYF. Written as DNA, the CDR3 is TGTGCCAGCAGCTTGGTGGGACATTCCTACGAGCAGTACTTC.